These 14 T cell receptor beta chains were sequenced from one sample in a study of shared clonotypes between healthy human individuals. The assay was immunoSEQ multiplex PCR, and TCRdb's table has in-frame clones only and misses some. The repertoire consists of 450,000 to 500,000 clones, with around 85% occurring once and the leading ten covering roughly 13%. Specimen: PBMCs. The receptors derive from a middle-aged woman in good health. Some clones in this sample may be carry-over from other donors' samples.

V gene TRBV28 combines with J gene TRBJ1-2; no reliable D call. There are 13 residues in the CDR3. V was pared by 5 bases and J by 4 bases, with 11 bases between. CDR1 is MDHEN, CDR2 SYDVKM, per germline. CDR3 protein: CASSIEGSYGYTF. The CDR3 DNA reads as TGTGCCAGCAGTATTGAAGGCTCCTATGGCTACACCTTC.

This chain connects TRBV30 to TRBJ2-7; the match to TRBD1 covers 9 bases. The J segment lost 3 bases and the V segment lost 3 bases, leaving 6 bases of the junction unmatched. CDR1 GTSNPN and CDR2 SVGIG come from the germline V gene (reference sequence). The CDR3 sequence is 14 residues long. CDR3: CAWRTGTGFYEQYF. CDR3 in DNA: TGTGCCTGGAGAACCGGGACAGGGTTCTACGAGCAGTACTTC.

The V and J genes are TRBV5-8 and TRBJ2-7; weak D call: TRBD2 (6 bases). The ends were cut back, 0 bases at V and 7 bases at J, with 20 bases in the middle. This CDR3 has 16 amino acids. Germline V gene sequence: CDR1 SGHTS, CDR2 YDEGEE. The CDR3 loop reads CASSLAPGLGTGEQYF. The CDR3, as DNA: TGTGCCAGCAGCTTGGCTCCGGGACTGGGGACGGGTGAGCAGTACTTC. Variable domain in full (rest from reference TRBV5-8 and TRBJ2-7): EAGVTQSPTHLIKTRGQQATLRCSPISGHTSVYWYQQALGLGLQFLLWYDEGEERNRGNFPPRFSGRQFPNYSSELNVNALELEDSALYLCASSLAPGLGTGEQYFGPGTRLTVT.

The J gene is TRBJ2-7, the V gene TRBV5-4, with 7 bases matching TRBD1. Germline CDR1 reads SGHNT; CDR2 reads YYREEE (reference sequence). With 10 bases clipped from V and 2 bases from J, the junction kept 9 bases outside the gene matches. The CDR3 extends over 13 amino acids. The CDR3 here is CAGSRDSTYEQYF. The CDR3 DNA sequence: TGTGCCGGATCCCGGGACAGCACCTACGAGCAGTACTTC. The variable domain in full, completed from reference TRBV5-4 and TRBJ2-7, reads ETGVTQSPTHLIKTRGQQVTLRCSSQSGHNTVSWYQQALGQGPQFIFQYYREEENGRGNFPPRFSGLQFPNYSSELNVNALELDDSALYLCAGSRDSTYEQYFGPGTRLTVT.

A word on this clone: A far larger clone is only one base removed, so a read error is likely. Other nucleotide sequences from this sample produce the same CDR3. J is TRBJ2-2 and V is TRBV2, with D possibly called TRBD1 or TRBD2 (6 bases each). The CDR3 consists of 11 residues. The ends were cut back, 9 bases at V and 8 bases at J, with 10 bases in the middle. Germline loops: CDR1 SNHLY, CDR2 FYNNEI. For the CDR3, the DNA is TGTGCCAGTCGCGGGACAGGGGAGCTGTTTTTT. Its protein product is CASRGTGELFF.

The chain employs TRBV9 and TRBJ1-4, with 7 bases fitting TRBD1. The CDR3 length is 15 residues. J was trimmed by 7 bases and V by 4 bases; bases with no gene match: 10. Germline lookup yields CDR1 SGDLS and CDR2 YYNGEE. The CDR3 DNA follows: TGTGCCAGCAGCATACGACAGGGAACGGGTGAAAAACTGTTTTTT. It codes for CASSIRQGTGEKLFF.

The CDR3 is CASSLALPGTGLTEAFF. The CDR3 DNA reads as TGTGCCAGCAGCTTAGCTTTACCTGGGACAGGGTTAACTGAAGCTTTCTTT. The chain employs TRBV11-2 and TRBJ1-1, with 9 bases that match TRBD1. The CDR3 is 17 residues long. The trim removed 1 base at V and 5 bases at J, leaving 11 bases unmatched. Germline V gene data show CDR1 as SGHAT and CDR2 as FQNNGV. The full variable domain, completed using reference TRBV11-2 and TRBJ1-1, is EAGVAQSPRYKIIEKRQSVAFWCNPISGHATLYWYQQILGQGPKLLIQFQNNGVVDDSQLPKDRFSAERLKGVDSTLKIQPAKLEDSAVYLCASSLALPGTGLTEAFFGQGTRLTVV.

As concerns this clone: A far larger clone is one base from this, pointing to a likely read error. Other nucleotide sequences from this sample produce the same CDR3. The chain employs TRBV10-1 and TRBJ1-5, with 7 bases identical to TRBD1. CDR1 WNHNN and CDR2 SYGVQD come from the germline V gene (reference sequence). With V trimmed by 7 bases and J by 0 bases, 12 bases remained unmatched. The CDR3 is 17 residues long. CDR3 loop: CASTLRQGPDSNQPQHF. The CDR3 coding sequence is TGCGCCAGCACCTTACGACAGGGCCCAGATAGCAATCAGCCCCAGCATTTT.

The chain links TRBV9 to TRBJ2-1; D not certain. Germline V CDR1 and CDR2: SGDLS, YYNGEE. V was cut by 1 base and J by 7 bases, with 6 bases left in between. The length of the CDR3 is 12 residues. The DNA of the CDR3 is TGTGCCAGCAGCGTATTGGGGAATGAGCAGTTCTTC. Protein sequence: CASSVLGNEQFF.

The chain uses TRBV28 and TRBJ1-3, with 7 bases identical to TRBD1. The length of the CDR3 is 16 residues. Germline CDR1 and CDR2: MDHEN and SYDVKM. V trimming: 7 bases; J trimming: 3 bases; junction bases outside the gene matches: 12. Written as DNA, the CDR3 is TGTGCCAGCAAGGAGGGGGCCCGATTCGGTGGAAACACCATATATTTT. Translating it yields CASKEGARFGGNTIYF.

This clone showed up many times. The same CDR3 also results from other DNA sequences found in this sample. The V call is TRBV28, the J call TRBJ2-7; 8 nucleotides line up with TRBD2. Germline CDR1 is MDHEN and CDR2 is SYDVKM. V dropped 7 bases and J dropped 0; count of bases not matched to a gene: 5. The CDR3 is 14 residues long. The CDR3 region is CASNGGTSSYEQYF. As DNA, the CDR3 is TGTGCCAGCAATGGCGGGACTAGCTCCTACGAGCAGTACTTC. The variable domain in full, with the rest retrieved from reference TRBV28 and TRBJ2-7, is DVKVTQSSRYLVKRTGEKVFLECVQDMDHENMFWYRQDPGLGLRLIYFSYDVKMKEKGDIPEGYSVSREKKERFSLILESASTNQTSMYLCASNGGTSSYEQYFGPGTRLTVT.

Notes on this clone: A much more abundant neighbour one base away suggests this may be a read error. Distinct nucleotide sequences in the sample also encode this CDR3. The chain joins TRBV5-5 to TRBJ1-1, with unresolved D. Trimming took 4 bases from V and 6 from J, leaving 7 bases between them. Germline loops: CDR1 SGHKS, CDR2 YYEKEE (reference sequence). This CDR3 contains 11 residues. CDR3 coding DNA: TGTGCCAGCAGCCTAGGCCCTGAAGCTTTCTTT. This gives the protein CASSLGPEAFF.

The chain employs TRBV18 and TRBJ2-7; D remains ambiguous. Germline values: CDR1 KGHSH, CDR2 LQKENI. This CDR3 spans 13 amino acids. The ends were cut back, 4 bases at V and 7 bases at J, with 14 bases in the middle. CDR3 protein: CASSLATDWEQYF. The CDR3 DNA reads TGTGCCAGCTCACTTGCTACAGATTGGGAGCAGTACTTC.

This clone was recorded many times. The gene calls are TRBV19 and TRBJ2-5; 11 positions match TRBD2. The junction had 1 base not matched to a gene; V was cut back by 1 base and J by 3 bases. Germline V lookup: CDR1 LNHDA, CDR2 SQIVND (reference sequence). The CDR3 spans 15 residues. CDR3 nucleotides: TGTGCCAGTAGTATAGGACTAGCGGGAAAAGAGACCCAGTACTTC. Its protein product is CASSIGLAGKETQYF.